Shown below are 8 T cell receptor beta chains from a single sample sequenced in a study of shared clonotypes between healthy human individuals. Only in-frame clones appear in the TCRdb table, and some are missing; sequencing was by immunoSEQ multiplex PCR. Of 1.6 million or so clones in the sample, roughly 96% were seen once. Sequenced material: naive CD4+ T cells sorted from blood. Documented subset: CD45RA+ positively selected. The receptor source for this set is a man aged 25 to 40 in good health.

CDR3 coding DNA: TGTGCCAGTAGTCGACAGGGGGAGACCGGGGAGCTGTTTTTT. This sequence encodes CASSRQGETGELFF. The V gene is TRBV19, the J gene TRBJ2-2; 9 nucleotides align to TRBD1. V shed 5 bases and J 5 bases; nucleotides not matched to a gene: 3. The germline V gene encodes CDR1 LNHDA and CDR2 SQIVND (reference sequence). The CDR3 consists of 14 residues.

V gene TRBV28 combines with J gene TRBJ2-1; 10 nucleotides agree with TRBD1. J was trimmed by 8 bases and V by 3 bases; bases with no gene match: 1. This CDR3 comprises 13 residues. The germline V gene encodes CDR1 MDHEN and CDR2 SYDVKM. Written as DNA, the CDR3 is TGTGCCAGCAGTTTGACAGGGGGCTATGAGCAGTTCTTC. Translating gives CASSLTGGYEQFF.

J is TRBJ2-1 and V is TRBV14; no firm D call. The CDR3 length is 15 residues. Germline V gene data show CDR1 as SGHDN and CDR2 as FVKESK. V lost 1 base, J lost 4 bases, and 11 bases lay in between. The CDR3 spells CASSQGALTYNEQFF. The DNA of the CDR3 is TGTGCCAGCAGCCAAGGAGCCTTAACTTACAATGAGCAGTTCTTC.

This sequence joins TRBV2 and TRBJ2-1, with D tentatively TRBD2 (6 bases). V was clipped by 1 base and J by 6 bases, with 10 bases between them. Germline CDR1 reads SNHLY; CDR2 reads FYNNEI. The CDR3 has 14 amino acids. CDR3 sequence reads: CASSEVGGSNEQFF. CDR3 coding DNA: TGTGCCAGCAGTGAAGTCGGAGGGAGCAATGAGCAGTTCTTC.

This chain joins TRBV7-2 and TRBJ1-5, with D uncertain. V shed 3 bases and J shed 0 bases, with 9 bases lying between them. Germline V lookup: CDR1 SGHTA, CDR2 FQGNSA. The CDR3 extends over 15 amino acids. CDR3 amino acids: CASSLSAYSNQPQHF. Here the CDR3 DNA reads TGTGCCAGCAGCTTGTCAGCTTATAGCAATCAGCCCCAGCATTTT.

This chain joins TRBV5-4 and TRBJ2-5; tentatively, D is TRBD2 (5 bases). From germline, CDR1 is SGHNT and CDR2 YYREEE (reference sequence). The CDR3 consists of 15 residues. The V end lost 2 bases, the J end lost 5 bases, and 16 bases lay between the germline ends. CDR3 amino acids: CASSFGGSQGETQYF. Here the CDR3 DNA reads TGTGCCAGCAGCTTTGGCGGGTCCCAAGGGGAGACCCAGTACTTC.

The chain uses TRBV10-3 and TRBJ2-3, with TRBD2 identical over 9 bases. The ends lost 11 bases at V and 2 bases at J; junction bases unmatched: 8. Germline CDR1 reads ENHRY; CDR2 reads SYGVKD. The CDR3 totals 14 residues. CDR3 sequence (DNA): TGTGCCGGCGCGACTAGCGGTATCACAGATACGCAGTATTTT. The encoded protein is CAGATSGITDTQYF.

This chain connects TRBV9 to TRBJ2-3; 13 bases are shared with TRBD2. This CDR3 contains 17 residues. V was clipped by 3 bases and J by 1 base; unmatched bases: 5. Germline CDR1 reads SGDLS; CDR2 reads YYNGEE. Written as DNA, the CDR3 is TGTGCCAGCAGCGATACTAGCGGGAGGGGGGGCACAGATACGCAGTATTTT. It codes for CASSDTSGRGGTDTQYF.